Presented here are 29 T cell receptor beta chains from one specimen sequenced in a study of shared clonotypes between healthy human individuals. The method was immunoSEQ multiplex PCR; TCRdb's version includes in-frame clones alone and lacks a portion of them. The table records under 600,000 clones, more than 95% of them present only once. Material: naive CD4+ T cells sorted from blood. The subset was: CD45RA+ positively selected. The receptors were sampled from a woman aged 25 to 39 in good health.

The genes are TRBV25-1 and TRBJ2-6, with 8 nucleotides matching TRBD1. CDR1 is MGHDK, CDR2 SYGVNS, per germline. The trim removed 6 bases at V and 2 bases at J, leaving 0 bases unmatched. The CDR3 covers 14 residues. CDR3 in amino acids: CASSRGPGANVLTF. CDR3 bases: TGTGCCAGCAGCAGGGGGCCTGGGGCCAACGTCCTGACTTTC.

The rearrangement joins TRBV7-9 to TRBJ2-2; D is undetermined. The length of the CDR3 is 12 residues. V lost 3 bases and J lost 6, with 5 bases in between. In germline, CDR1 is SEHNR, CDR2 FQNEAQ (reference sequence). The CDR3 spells CASSFEAGELFF. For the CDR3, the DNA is TGTGCCAGCAGCTTTGAAGCCGGGGAGCTGTTTTTT.

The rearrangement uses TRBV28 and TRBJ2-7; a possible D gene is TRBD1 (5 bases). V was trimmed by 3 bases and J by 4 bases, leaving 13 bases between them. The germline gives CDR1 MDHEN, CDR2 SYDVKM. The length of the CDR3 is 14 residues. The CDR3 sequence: CASSFLAGNYEQYF. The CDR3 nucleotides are TGTGCCAGCAGTTTCTTGGCAGGGAATTACGAGCAGTACTTC.

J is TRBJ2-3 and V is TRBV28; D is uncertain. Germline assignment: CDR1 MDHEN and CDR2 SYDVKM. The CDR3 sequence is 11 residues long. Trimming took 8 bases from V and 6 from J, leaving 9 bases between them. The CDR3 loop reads CASLNQDTQYF. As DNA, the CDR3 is TGTGCCAGCCTAAACCAGGATACGCAGTATTTT.

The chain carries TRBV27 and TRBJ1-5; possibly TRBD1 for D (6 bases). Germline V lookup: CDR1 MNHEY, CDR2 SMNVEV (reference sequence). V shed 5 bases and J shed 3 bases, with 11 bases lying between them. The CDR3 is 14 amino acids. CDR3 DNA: TGTGCCAGCAGTGAAACAGGGAACAATCAGCCCCAGCATTTT. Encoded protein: CASSETGNNQPQHF.

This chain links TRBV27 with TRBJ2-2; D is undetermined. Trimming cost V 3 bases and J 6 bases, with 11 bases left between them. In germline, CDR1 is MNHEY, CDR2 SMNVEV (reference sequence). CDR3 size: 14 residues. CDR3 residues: CASSFYLEPGELFF. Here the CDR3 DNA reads TGTGCCAGCAGTTTTTACCTAGAGCCCGGGGAGCTGTTTTTT.

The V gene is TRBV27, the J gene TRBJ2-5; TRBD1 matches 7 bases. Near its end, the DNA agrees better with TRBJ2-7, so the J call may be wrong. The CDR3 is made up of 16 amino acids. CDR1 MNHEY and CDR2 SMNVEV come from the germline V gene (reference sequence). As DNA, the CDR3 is TGTGCCAGCAGTTTATCGATAGAGGGGGCTTGGTACGAGCAGTACTTC. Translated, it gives CASSLSIEGAWYEQYF.

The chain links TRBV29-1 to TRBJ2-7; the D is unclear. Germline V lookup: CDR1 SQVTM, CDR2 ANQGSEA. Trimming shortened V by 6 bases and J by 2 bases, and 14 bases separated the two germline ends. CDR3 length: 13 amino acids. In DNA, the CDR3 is TGCAGCGTCCGAAGGGCAGGAGCCTACGAGCAGTACTTC. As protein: CSVRRAGAYEQYF.

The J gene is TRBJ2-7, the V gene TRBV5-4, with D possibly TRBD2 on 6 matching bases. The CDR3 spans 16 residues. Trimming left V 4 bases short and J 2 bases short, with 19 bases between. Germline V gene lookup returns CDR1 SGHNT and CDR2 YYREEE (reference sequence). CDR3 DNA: TGTGCCAGCAGCCACCTGACTAGTACCATCCCCTACGAGCAGTACTTC. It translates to CASSHLTSTIPYEQYF.

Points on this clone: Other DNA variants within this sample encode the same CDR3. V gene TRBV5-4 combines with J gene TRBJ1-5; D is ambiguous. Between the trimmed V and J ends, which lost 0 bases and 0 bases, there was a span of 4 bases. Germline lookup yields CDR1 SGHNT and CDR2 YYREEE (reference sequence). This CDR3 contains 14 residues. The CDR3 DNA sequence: TGTGCCAGCAGCTTGGGGGGTAGCAATCAGCCCCAGCATTTT. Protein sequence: CASSLGGSNQPQHF.

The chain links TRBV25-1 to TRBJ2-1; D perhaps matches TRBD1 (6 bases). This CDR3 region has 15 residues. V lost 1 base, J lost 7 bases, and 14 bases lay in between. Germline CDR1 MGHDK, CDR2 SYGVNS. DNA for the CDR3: TGTGCCAGCAGTGAATCCGGACAGCCTGGTAATGAGCAGTTCTTC. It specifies CASSESGQPGNEQFF.

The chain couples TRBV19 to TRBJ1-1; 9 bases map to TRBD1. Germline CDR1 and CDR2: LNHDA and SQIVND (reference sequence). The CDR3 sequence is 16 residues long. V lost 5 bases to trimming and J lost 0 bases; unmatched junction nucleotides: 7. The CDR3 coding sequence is TGTGCCAGTAGTCGTGGGACAGGGCGTATGAACACTGAAGCTTTCTTT. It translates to CASSRGTGRMNTEAFF.

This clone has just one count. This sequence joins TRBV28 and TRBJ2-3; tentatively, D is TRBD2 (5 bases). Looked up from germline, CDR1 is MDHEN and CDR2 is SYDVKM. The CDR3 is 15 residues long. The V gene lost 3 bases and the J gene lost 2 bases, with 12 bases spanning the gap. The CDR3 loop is CASSFLAPNTDTQYF. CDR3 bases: TGTGCCAGCAGTTTTTTAGCGCCGAACACAGATACGCAGTATTTT.

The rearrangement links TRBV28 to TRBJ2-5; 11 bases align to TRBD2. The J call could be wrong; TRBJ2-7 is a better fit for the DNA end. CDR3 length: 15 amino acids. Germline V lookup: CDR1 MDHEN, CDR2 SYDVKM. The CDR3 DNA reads TGTGCCAGCAGTACCGGGGGACTAGCGGCATACGAGCAGTACTTC. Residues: CASSTGGLAAYEQYF.

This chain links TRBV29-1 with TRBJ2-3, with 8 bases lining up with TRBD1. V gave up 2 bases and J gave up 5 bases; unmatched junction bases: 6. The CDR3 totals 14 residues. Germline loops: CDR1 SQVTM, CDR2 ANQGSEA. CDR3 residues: CSVESQGAQDTQYF. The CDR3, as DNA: TGCAGCGTTGAAAGCCAGGGGGCTCAAGATACGCAGTATTTT.

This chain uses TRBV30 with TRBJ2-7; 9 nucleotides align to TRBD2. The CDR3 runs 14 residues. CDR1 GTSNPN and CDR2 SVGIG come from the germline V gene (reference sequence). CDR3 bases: TGTGCTACTTTACCCCGCGGGAGGGCCTACGAGCAGTACTTC. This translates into CATLPRGRAYEQYF.

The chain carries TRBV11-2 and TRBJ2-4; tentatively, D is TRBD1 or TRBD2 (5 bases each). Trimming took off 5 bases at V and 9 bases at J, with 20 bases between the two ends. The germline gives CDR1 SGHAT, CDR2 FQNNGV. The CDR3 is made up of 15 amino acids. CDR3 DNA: TGTGCCAGCAGCCAATCAGCTGCGTCAGGGAGCATTCAGTACTTC. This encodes CASSQSAASGSIQYF.

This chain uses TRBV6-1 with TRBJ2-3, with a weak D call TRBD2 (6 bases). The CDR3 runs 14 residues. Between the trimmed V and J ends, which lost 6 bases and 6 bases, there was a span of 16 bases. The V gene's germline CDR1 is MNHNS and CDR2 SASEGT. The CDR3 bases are TGTGCCAGCAGGGACGTAGCTGGGGGGGATACGCAGTATTTT. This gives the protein CASRDVAGGDTQYF.

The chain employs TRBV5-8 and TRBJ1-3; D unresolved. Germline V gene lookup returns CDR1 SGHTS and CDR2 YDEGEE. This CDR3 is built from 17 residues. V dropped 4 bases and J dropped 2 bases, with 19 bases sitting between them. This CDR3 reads CASSQDQPQTTGNTIYF. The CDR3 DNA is TGTGCCAGCAGCCAAGACCAGCCACAGACCACTGGAAACACCATATATTTT.

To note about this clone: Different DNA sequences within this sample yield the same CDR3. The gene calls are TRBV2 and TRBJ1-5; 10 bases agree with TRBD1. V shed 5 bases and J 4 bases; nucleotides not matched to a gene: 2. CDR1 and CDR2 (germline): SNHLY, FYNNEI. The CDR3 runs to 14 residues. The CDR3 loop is CASSRTGGNQPQHF. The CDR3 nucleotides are TGTGCCAGCAGTCGGACAGGGGGTAATCAGCCCCAGCATTTT.

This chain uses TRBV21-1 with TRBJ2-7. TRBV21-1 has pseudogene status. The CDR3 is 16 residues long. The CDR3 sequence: CASSELGTPIGYEQYF. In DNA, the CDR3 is TGTGCCAGCAGTGAGCTCGGGACCCCAATCGGCTACGAGCAGTACTTC.

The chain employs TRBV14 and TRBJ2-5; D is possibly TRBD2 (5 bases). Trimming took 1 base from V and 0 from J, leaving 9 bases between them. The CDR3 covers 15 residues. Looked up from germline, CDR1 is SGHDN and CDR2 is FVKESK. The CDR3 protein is CASSQGPGNQETQYF. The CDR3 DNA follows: TGTGCCAGCAGCCAAGGACCGGGAAACCAAGAGACCCAGTACTTC.

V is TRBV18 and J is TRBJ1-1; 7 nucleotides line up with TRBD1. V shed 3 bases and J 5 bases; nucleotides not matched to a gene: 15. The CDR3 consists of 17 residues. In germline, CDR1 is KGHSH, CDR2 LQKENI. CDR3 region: CASSPLGGQPVNTEAFF. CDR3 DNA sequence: TGTGCCAGCTCACCCCTGGGGGGACAGCCAGTAAATACTGAAGCTTTCTTT.

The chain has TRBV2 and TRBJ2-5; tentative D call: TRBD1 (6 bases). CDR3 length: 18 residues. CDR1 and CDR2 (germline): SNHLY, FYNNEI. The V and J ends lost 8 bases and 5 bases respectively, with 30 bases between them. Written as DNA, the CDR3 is TGTGCCAGCTATATGTGGGAAAACAGGGCGGTTTCTCGGGAGACCCAGTACTTC. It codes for CASYMWENRAVSRETQYF.

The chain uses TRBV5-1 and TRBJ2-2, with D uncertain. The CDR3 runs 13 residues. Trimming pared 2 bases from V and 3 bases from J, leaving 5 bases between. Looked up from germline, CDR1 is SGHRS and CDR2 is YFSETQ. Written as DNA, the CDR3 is TGCGCCAGCAGCTTTCACGACACCGGGGAGCTGTTTTTT. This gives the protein CASSFHDTGELFF.

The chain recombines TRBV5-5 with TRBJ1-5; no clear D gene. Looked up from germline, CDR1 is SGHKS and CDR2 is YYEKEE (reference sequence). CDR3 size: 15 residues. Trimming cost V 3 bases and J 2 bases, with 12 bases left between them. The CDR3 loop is CASSSTLLGNQPQHF. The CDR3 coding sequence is TGTGCCAGCAGCTCGACTCTCCTAGGCAATCAGCCCCAGCATTTT. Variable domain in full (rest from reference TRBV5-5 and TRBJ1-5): DAGVTQSPTHLIKTRGQQVTLRCSPISGHKSVSWYQQVLGQGPQFIFQYYEKEERGRGNFPDRFSARQFPNYSSELNVNALLLGDSALYLCASSSTLLGNQPQHFGDGTRLSIL.

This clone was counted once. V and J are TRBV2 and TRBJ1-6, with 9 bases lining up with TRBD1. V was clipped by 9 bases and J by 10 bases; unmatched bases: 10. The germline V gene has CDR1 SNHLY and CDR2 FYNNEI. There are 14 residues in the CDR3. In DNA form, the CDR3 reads TGTGCCAGTAGATCCGGGACAGGGCAATCACCCCTCCACTTT. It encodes CASRSGTGQSPLHF.

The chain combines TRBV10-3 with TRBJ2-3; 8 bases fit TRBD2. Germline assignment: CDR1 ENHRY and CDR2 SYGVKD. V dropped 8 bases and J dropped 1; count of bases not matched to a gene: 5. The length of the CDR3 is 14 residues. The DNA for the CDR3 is TGTGCCATCGATGATAGCGGGGGCACAGATACGCAGTATTTT. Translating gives CAIDDSGGTDTQYF.

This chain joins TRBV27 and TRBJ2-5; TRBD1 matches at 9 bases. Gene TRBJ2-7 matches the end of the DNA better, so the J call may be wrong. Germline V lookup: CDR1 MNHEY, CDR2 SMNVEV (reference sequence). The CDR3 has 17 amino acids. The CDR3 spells CASSSSAWDRVSYEQYF. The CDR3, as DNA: TGTGCCAGCAGTTCTTCTGCTTGGGACAGGGTCTCCTACGAGCAGTACTTC.